These T cell receptor beta chains were read from a single sample in a study of T cells in Graves' hyperthyroidism and ophthalmopathy. MiXCR was run by TCRdb on the multiplex PCR reads, yielding one entry per CDR3 protein. The sample yields about 480,000 distinct CDR3 sequences, about 20% seen once. Sequencing used blood. These receptors were obtained from a woman in her 70s with Graves' ophthalmopathy. Each CDR3 is given without its conserved first and last residue. Each record gives: D gene, V gene, J gene, CDR3 protein. A D gene is named only where the DNA matches it firmly.

TRBD2	TRBV12-3/TRBV12-4	TRBJ2-5	ASSPLGTRGETQY
NA	TRBV24-1	TRBJ1-1	ATSGHENTEAF
TRBD1	TRBV12-5	TRBJ2-7	ASGHGTDLYEQY
NA	TRBV30	TRBJ2-7	AWSAGLHYEQY
NA	TRBV10-3	TRBJ1-3	AISGLNTIY
TRBD2	TRBV7-2	TRBJ2-1	ASSQGLSFNEQF
NA	TRBV20-1	TRBJ1-5	SARGDIHQPQH
NA	TRBV11-2	TRBJ2-5	ASHSGSDATQY
TRBD1	TRBV5-1	TRBJ1-2	ASSFDRGSYT
NA	TRBV13	TRBJ1-5	ASSLGPVVKGQPQH
NA	TRBV10-1	TRBJ2-3	ASSESRLADTQY
NA	TRBV30	TRBJ2-5	AGFRAGKMETQY
NA	TRBV2	TRBJ2-1	ASRGLGDEQF
NA	TRBV7-9	TRBJ2-1	ASSPSGGRSYNEQF
NA	TRBV30	TRBJ1-5	AWMDGRNQPQH
NA	TRBV19	TRBJ1-1	ASSIGHTEAF
NA	TRBV11-3	TRBJ2-1	ASSARLGGNEQF
TRBD2	TRBV5-1	TRBJ2-3	ATAPGLARTDTQY
NA	TRBV12-5	TRBJ2-4	ASGPLTGSGQY
TRBD2	TRBV25-1	TRBJ2-3	ASTQAGVYDTQY
NA	TRBV30	TRBJ2-7	AWSKLNEQY
NA	TRBV20-1	TRBJ2-2	SARRQTGNTGELF
NA	TRBV29-1	TRBJ1-4	SVRDQETTNEKLF
NA	TRBV6-5	TRBJ1-6	ASSYSPEGVSPLH
NA	TRBV7-9	TRBJ1-1	ASSLFSENTEAF
NA	TRBV7-6	TRBJ1-2	ASSLVSGDGYT
TRBD2	TRBV10-2	TRBJ2-5	ASTLAGGPGTQY
NA	TRBV6-2/TRBV6-3	TRBJ1-2	ASSYNRGRYGYT
NA	TRBV28	TRBJ2-7	ASSGVLVYEQY
TRBD1	TRBV20-1	TRBJ1-6	SAGQGTVSPLH
NA	TRBV6-5	TRBJ1-6	ASSWDWANSPLH
TRBD2	TRBV3-1	TRBJ2-7	ASRGSWTSGLGQY